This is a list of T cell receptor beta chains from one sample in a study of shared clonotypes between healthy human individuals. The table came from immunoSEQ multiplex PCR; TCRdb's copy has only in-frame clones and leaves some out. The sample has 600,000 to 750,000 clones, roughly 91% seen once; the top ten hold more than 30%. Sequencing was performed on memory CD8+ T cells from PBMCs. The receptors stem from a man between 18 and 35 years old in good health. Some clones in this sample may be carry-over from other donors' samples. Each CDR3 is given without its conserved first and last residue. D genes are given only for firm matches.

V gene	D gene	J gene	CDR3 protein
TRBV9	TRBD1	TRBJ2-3	ASSGPWDRGSTDTQY
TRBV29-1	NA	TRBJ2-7	SVQQGDYEQY
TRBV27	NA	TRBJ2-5	ASRGSGLETQY
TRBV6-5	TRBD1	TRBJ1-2	ALRDSNYGYT
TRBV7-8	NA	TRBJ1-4	ASSPDRNEKLF
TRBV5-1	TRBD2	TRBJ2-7	ASSSTKLAGSYEQY
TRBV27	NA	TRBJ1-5	ASSFSNQPQH
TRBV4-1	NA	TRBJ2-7	ASSQGAAPSPYEQY
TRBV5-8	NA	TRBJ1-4	ASSPDGAGSNEKLF
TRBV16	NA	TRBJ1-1	ASSRQKTEAF
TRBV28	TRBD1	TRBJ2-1	ASRTQGSGNQF
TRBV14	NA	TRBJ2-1	ASSLLVRYEQF
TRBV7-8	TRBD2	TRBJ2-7	ASSLVSGGRGYEQY
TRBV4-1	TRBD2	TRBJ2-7	ASSARTSGSYEQY
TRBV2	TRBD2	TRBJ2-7	ASTGGPFISYEQY
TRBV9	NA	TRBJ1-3	ASSPGSGNTIY
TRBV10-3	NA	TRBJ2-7	ATAGGVWSYEQY
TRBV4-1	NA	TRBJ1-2	ASSQDQEGLGYT
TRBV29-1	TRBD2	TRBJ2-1	SGESGSFYNEQF
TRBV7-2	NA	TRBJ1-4	ASSLPAPTNEKLF
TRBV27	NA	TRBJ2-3	ASTPFGGGRADTQY
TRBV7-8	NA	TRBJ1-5	ASSLGSKRAPQH
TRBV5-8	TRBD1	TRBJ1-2	ASSLQGADGYT
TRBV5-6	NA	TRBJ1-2	ASCTGLGVARGYT
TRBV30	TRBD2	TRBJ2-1	AWSPTEAGVYNEQF
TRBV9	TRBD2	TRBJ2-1	ASSISGLADSSSYNEQF
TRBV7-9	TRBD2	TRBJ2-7	ASSPGLAGYYEQY
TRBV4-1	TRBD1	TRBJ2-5	ASSQLTGLAETQY
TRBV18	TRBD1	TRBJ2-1	ASSRDRQLQIYNEQF
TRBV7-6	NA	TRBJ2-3	ASSNGISDADTQY
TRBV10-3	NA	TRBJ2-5	AISESVQERVQETQY
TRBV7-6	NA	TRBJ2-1	ASSLLRFTYNEQF
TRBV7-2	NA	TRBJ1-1	ASSLVGGGWDTEAF
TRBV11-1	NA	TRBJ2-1	ASSLEGVSYNEQF
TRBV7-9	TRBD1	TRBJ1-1	ASSPDRGRNTEAF
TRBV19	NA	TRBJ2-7	ASSISGPYEQY
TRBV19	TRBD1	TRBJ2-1	ASSGAGGSYNEQF
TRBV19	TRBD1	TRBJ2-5	ASMDRGETQY
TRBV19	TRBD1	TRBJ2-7	ASGQGWYEQY
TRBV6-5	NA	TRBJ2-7	ASSYGDQAYEQY
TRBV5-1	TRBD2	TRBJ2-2	ASSVPTTSGEFLGELF
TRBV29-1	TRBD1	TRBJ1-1	SVPGDRGRTEAF
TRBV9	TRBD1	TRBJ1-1	ASSGPSSDRVNTEAF
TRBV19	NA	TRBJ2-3	ASRMAGGTDTQY
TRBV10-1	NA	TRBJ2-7	ASSESLGSEQY
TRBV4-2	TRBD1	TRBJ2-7	ASSPDRGGTYEQY
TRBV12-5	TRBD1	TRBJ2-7	ASGLNPPTGIVGEQY
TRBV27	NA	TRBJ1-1	ASSLRAQSAEAF
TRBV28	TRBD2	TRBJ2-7	ASTPAPSGSYEQY
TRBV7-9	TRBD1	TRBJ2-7	ASSPAPGGHHEQY
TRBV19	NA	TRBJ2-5	ASSMLPRETQY
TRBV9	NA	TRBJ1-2	ASSPGDPNYGYT
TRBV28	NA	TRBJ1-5	ASSLNSNQPQH
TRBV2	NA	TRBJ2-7	VARGLGNYEQY
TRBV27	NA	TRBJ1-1	AGVGKGNTEAF
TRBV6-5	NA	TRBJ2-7	ASSPVGGSLEQY
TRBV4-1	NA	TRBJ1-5	ASSQDARVDQPQH
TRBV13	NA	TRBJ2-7	ASSLGAISYDEQY
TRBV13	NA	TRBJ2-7	ASSSNNEQY